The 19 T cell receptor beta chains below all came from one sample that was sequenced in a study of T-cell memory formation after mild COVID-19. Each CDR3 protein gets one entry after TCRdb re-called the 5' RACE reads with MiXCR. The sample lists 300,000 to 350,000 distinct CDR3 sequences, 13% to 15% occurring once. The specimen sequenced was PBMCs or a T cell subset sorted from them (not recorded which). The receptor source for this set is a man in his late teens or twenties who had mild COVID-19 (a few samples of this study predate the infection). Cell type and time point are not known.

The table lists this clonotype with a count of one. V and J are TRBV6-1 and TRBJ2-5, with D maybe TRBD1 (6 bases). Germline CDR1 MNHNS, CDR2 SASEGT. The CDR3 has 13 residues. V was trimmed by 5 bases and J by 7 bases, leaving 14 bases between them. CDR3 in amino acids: CASSSTGPGTQYF. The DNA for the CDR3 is TGTGCCAGCAGTTCAACAGGGCCGGGGACCCAGTACTTC.

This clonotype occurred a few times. This CDR3 is CATSDLGGCGYTF. The CDR3 coding sequence is TGTGCCACCAGTGATTTAGGGGGATGCGGCTACACCTTC. J is TRBJ1-2 and V is TRBV24-1; D perhaps matches TRBD1 (6 bases). The CDR3 contains 13 residues. Germline CDR1 is KGHDR and CDR2 is SFDVKD. V lost 1 base and J 8 bases, leaving 10 bases between the germline ends.

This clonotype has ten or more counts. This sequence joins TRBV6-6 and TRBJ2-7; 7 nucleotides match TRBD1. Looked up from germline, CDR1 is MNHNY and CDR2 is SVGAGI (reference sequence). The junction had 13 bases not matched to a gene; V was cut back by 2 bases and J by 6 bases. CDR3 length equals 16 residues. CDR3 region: CASSYVPNKQGSEQYV. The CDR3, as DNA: TGTGCCAGCAGTTACGTCCCGAATAAACAGGGGTCCGAGCAGTACGTC.

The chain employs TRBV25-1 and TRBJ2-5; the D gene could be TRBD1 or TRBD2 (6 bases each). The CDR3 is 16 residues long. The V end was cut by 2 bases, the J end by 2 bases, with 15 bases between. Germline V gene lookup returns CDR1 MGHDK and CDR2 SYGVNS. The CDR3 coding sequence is TGTGCCAGCAGTGAAGCCCCCGGGGGCCCTCAAGAGACCCAGTACTTC. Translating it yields CASSEAPGGPQETQYF.

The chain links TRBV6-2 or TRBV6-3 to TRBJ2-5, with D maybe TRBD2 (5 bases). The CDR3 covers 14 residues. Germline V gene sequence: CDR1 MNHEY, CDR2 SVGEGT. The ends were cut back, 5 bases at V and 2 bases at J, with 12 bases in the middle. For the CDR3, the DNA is TGTGCCAGCAGTCAAGAACTAGGACAAGAGACCCAGTACTTC. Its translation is CASSQELGQETQYF.

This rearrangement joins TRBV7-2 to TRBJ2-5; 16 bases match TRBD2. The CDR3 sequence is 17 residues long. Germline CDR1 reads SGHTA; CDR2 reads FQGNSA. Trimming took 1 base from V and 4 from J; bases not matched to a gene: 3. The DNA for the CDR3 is TGTGCCAGCAGCTTAGTGGGACTAGCGGGGGGGCGAGAGACCCAGTACTTC. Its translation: CASSLVGLAGGRETQYF.

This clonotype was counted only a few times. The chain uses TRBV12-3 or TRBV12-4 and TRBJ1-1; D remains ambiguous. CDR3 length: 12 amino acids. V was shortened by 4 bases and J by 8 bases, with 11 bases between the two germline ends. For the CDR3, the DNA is TGTGCCAGCAGTTCCCCGACTCCGGAAGCTTTCTTT. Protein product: CASSSPTPEAFF.

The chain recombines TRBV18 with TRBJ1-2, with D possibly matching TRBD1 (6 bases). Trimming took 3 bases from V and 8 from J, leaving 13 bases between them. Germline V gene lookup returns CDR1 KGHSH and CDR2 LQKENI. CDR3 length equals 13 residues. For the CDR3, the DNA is TGTGCCAGCTCACCGGGTGGGGGCGACGGCTACACCTTC. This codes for CASSPGGGDGYTF.

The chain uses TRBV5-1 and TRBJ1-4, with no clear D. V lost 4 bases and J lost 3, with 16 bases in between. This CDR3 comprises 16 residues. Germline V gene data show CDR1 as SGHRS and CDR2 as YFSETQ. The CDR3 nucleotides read TGCGCCAGCAGCGCTGGTCGGGTCGCTGCTAATGAAAAACTGTTTTTT. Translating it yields CASSAGRVAANEKLFF.

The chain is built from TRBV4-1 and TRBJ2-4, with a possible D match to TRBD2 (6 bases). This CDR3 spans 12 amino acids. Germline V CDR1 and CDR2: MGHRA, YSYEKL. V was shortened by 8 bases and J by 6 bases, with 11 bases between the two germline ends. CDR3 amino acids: CASSVGGNIQYF. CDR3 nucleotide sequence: TGCGCCAGCTCAGTCGGGGGAAACATTCAGTACTTC.

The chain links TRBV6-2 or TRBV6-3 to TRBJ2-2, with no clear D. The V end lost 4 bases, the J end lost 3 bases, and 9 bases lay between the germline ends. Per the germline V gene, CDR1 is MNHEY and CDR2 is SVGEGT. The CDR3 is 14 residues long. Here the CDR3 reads CASSFGPYTGELFF. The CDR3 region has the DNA TGTGCCAGCAGTTTTGGGCCTTACACCGGGGAGCTGTTTTTT.

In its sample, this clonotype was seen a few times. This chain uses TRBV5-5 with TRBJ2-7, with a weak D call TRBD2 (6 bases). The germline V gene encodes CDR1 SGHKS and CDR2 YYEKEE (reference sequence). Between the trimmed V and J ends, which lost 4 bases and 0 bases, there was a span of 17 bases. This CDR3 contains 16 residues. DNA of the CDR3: TGTGCCAGCAGCAAGGAGGGGTCCGTAAGCTCCTACGAGCAGTACTTC. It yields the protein CASSKEGSVSSYEQYF.

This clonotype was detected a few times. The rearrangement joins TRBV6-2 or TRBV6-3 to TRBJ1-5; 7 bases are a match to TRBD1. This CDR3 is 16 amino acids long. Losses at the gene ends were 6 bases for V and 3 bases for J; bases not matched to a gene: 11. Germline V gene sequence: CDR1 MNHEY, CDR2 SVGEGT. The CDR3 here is CASRQSTTGANQPQHF. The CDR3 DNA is TGTGCCAGCAGACAGAGTACCACAGGGGCCAATCAGCCCCAGCATTTT.

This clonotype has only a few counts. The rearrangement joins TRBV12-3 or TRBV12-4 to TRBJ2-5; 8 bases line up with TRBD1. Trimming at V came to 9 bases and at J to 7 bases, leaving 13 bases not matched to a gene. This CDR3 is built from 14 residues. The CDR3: CASSATGAGGTQYF. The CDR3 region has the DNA TGTGCCAGTTCCGCGACAGGGGCCGGCGGGACCCAGTACTTC.

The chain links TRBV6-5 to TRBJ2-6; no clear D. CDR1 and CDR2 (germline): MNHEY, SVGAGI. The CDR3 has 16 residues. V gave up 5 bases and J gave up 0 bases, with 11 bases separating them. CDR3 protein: CASSPVPDSGANVLTF. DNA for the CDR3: TGTGCCAGCAGTCCCGTTCCGGACTCTGGGGCCAACGTCCTGACTTTC.

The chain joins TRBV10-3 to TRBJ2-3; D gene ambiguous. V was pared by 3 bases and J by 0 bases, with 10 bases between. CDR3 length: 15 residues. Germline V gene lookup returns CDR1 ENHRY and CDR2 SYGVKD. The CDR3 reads CAISDSASSTDTQYF. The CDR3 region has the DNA TGTGCCATCAGTGACAGCGCCTCTAGCACAGATACGCAGTATTTT.

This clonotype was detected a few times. The CDR3 is CASSQDLVTPYQETQYF. Here the CDR3 DNA reads TGCGCCAGCAGCCAAGATCTGGTAACGCCTTACCAAGAGACCCAGTACTTC. The J gene is TRBJ2-5, the V gene TRBV4-3; D remains unclear. The CDR3 length is 17 residues. Germline assignment: CDR1 LGHNA and CDR2 YSLEER. V lost 0 bases, J lost 0 bases, and 14 bases lay in between.

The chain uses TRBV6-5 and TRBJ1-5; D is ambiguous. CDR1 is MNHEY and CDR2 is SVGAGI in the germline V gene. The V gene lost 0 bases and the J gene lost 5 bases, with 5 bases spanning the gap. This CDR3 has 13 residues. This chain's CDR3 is CASSYSWDQPQHF. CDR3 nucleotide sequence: TGTGCCAGCAGTTACTCGTGGGATCAGCCCCAGCATTTT.

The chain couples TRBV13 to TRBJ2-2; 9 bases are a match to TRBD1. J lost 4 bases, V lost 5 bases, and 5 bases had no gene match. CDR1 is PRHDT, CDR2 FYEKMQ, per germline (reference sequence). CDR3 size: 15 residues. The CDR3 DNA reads TGTGCCAGCAGCGCCCGGGACAGGGTCACCGGGGAGCTGTTTTTT. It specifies CASSARDRVTGELFF.